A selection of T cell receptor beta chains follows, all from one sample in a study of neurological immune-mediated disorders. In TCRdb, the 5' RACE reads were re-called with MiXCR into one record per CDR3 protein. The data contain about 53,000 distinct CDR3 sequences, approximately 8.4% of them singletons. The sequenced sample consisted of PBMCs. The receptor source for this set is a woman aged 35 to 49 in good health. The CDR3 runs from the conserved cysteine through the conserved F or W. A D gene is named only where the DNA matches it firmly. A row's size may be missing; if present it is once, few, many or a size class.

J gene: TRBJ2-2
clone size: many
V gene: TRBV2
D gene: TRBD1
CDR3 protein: CASSDSLGQANTGELFF
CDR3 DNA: TGTGCCAGCAGTGACAGCCTGGGACAGGCGAACACCGGGGAGCTGTTTTTT

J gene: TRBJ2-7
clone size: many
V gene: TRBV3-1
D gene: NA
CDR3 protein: CASSQNGPYEQYF
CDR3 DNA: TGTGCCAGCAGCCAAAACGGTCCCTACGAGCAGTACTTC

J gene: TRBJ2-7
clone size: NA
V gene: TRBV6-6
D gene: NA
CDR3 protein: CASSRGPSYEQYF
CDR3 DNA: TGTGCCAGCTCCCGGGGACCGAGCTACGAGCAGTACTTC

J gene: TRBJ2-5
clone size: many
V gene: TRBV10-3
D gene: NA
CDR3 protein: CAISDSGQETQYF
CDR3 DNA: TGTGCCATCAGCGACTCAGGGCAAGAGACCCAGTACTTC

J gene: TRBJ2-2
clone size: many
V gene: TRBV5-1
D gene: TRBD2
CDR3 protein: CASSLLAGEYSGELFF
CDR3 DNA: TGCGCCAGCAGCTTACTAGCGGGAGAGTATTCTGGGGAGCTGTTTTTT

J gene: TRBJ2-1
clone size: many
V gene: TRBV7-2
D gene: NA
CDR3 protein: CASSFSQGFDEQFF
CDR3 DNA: TGTGCCAGCAGCTTCTCCCAAGGCTTCGATGAGCAGTTCTTC

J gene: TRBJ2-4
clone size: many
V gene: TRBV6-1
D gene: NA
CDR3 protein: CASRPIGGAGRGIQYF
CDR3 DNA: TGTGCCAGCAGACCCATCGGGGGAGCCGGCCGGGGCATTCAGTACTTC

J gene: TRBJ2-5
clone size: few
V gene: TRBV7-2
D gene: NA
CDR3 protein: CASSLVRGVQETQYF
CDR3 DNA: TGTGCCAGCAGCTTAGTACGCGGGGTTCAAGAGACCCAGTACTTC

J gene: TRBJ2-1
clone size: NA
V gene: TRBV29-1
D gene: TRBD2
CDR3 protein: CSVKTGSSGRGSSYNEQFF
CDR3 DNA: TGCAGCGTAAAGACGGGGTCTAGCGGGAGGGGTAGCTCCTACAATGAGCAGTTCTTC

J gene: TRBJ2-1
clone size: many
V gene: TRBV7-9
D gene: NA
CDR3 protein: CASSSKGGYNEQFF
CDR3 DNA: TGTGCCAGCAGCTCGAAAGGGGGGTACAATGAGCAGTTCTTC

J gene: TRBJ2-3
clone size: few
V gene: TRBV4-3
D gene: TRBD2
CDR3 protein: CASSQLLAGGTDTQYF
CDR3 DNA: TGCGCCAGCAGCCAGTTACTAGCGGGAGGGACAGATACGCAGTATTTT

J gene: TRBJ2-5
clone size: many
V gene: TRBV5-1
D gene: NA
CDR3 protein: CASSRGLQETQYF
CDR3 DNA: TGCGCCAGCAGCCGGGGACTCCAAGAGACCCAGTACTTC

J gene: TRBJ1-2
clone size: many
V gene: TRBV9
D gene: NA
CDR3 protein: CASSVASERGDYGYTF
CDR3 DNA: TGTGCCAGCAGCGTAGCTTCGGAACGGGGGGACTATGGCTACACCTTC

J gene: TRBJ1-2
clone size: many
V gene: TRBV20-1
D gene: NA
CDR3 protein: CSARVGSSTYGYTF
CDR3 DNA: TGCAGTGCTAGGGTGGGTAGTAGCACCTATGGCTACACCTTC

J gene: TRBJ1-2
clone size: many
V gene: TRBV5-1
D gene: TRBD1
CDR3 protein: CASSFRGTGMFGDGYTF
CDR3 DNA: TGCGCCAGCAGCTTTCGAGGGACAGGGATGTTCGGGGATGGCTACACCTTC

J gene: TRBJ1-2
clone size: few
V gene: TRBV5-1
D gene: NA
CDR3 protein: CASSWGNGGPKFLDGYTF
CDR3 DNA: TGCGCCAGCAGCTGGGGGAATGGTGGACCGAAATTCCTCGATGGCTACACCTTC

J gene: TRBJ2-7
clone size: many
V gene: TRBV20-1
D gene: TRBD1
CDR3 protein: CSASRVQGVSYEQYF
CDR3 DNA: TGCAGTGCTAGTAGAGTCCAGGGGGTCTCCTACGAGCAGTACTTC

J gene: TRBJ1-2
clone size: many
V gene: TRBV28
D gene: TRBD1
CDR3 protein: CASSPTGDYGYTF
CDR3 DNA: TGTGCCAGCAGCCCAACAGGGGACTATGGCTACACCTTC

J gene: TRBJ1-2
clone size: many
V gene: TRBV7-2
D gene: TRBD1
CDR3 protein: CASSPTGTGVGYGYTF
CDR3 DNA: TGTGCCAGCAGCCCTACTGGGACAGGGGTGGGCTATGGCTACACCTTC

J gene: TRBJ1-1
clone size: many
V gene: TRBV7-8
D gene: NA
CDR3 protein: CASRLDTRTPGAFF
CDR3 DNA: TGTGCCAGCAGGTTGGACACAAGGACCCCAGGTGCTTTCTTT

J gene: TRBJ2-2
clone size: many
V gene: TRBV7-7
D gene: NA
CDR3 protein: CASSSSESGELFF
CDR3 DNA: TGTGCTAGCAGCTCGAGTGAATCCGGGGAGCTGTTTTTT

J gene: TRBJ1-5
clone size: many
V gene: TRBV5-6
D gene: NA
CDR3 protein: CASSLFGGSSGQPQHF
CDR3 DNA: TGTGCCAGCAGCTTGTTCGGCGGATCGTCGGGTCAGCCCCAGCATTTT

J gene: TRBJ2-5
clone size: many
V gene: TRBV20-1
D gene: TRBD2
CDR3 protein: CSAPGASGYIQQTQYF
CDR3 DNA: TGCAGTGCTCCCGGGGCTAGCGGGTATATACAACAGACCCAGTACTTC

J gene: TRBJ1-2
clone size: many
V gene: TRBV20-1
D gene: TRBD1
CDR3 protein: CSAGTGDGYTF
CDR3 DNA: TGCAGTGCCGGGACAGGCGATGGCTACACCTTC

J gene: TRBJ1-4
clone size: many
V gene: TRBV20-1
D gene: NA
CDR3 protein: CSARVQGGQNEKLFF
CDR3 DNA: TGCAGTGCTAGAGTACAGGGAGGTCAAAATGAAAAACTGTTTTTT

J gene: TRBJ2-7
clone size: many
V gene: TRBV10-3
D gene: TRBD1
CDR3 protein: CAIREDRGGEQYF
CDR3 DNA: TGTGCCATCAGGGAGGACAGGGGTGGCGAGCAGTACTTC

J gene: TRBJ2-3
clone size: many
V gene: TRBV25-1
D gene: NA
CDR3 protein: CASSADWGSGTDTQYF
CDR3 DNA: TGTGCCAGCAGTGCGGACTGGGGGTCGGGCACAGATACGCAGTATTTT

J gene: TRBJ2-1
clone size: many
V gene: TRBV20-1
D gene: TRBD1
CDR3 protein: CSARDWTGIAREQFF
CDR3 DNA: TGCAGTGCTAGAGATTGGACAGGGATCGCAAGAGAGCAGTTCTTC

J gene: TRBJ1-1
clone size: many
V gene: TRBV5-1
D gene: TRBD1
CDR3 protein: CASSTRTGDADTEAFF
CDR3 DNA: TGCGCCAGCAGCACCAGGACAGGGGATGCGGACACTGAAGCTTTCTTT

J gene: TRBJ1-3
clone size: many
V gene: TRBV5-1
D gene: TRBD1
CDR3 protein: CASSEGARGNTIYF
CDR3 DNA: TGCGCCAGCAGTGAGGGGGCGCGAGGAAACACCATATATTTT

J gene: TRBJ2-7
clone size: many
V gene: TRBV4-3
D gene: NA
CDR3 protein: CASSQGLDTIYEQYF
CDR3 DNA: TGCGCCAGCAGCCAAGGACTCGATACGATCTACGAGCAGTACTTC

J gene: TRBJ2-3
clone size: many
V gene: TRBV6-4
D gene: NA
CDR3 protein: CASSDSPEGGQYF
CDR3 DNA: TGTGCCAGCAGTGACTCCCCTGAAGGGGGGCAGTATTTT

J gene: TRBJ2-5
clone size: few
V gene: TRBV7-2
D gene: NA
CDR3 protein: CASSLVAAGQETQYF
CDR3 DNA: TGTGCCAGCAGCTTAGTTGCGGCGGGGCAAGAGACCCAGTACTTC

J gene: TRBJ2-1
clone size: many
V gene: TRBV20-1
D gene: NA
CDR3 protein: CSAHGSSYNEQFF
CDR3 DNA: TGCAGTGCTCATGGGAGCTCCTACAATGAGCAGTTCTTC